Presented here are 31 T cell receptor beta chains from one specimen sequenced in a study of beta chain features in type 1 diabetes. Reverse transcribing all isolated RNA meant expressed TCRB transcripts were sequenced. Sequencing used immunoSEQ multiplex PCR; TCRdb keeps in-frame clones, though not all of them. Found here are 350,000 or so clones, around a fifth of them singletons; the top ten hold 0.044%. The sample was naive CD4+ T cells from blood. The source is a woman between 18 and 29 years old in good health.

The CDR3 DNA reads as TGTGCCAGCAGCCCCTGGGGGGCGGGAGCATACGAGCAGTACTTC. It specifies CASSPWGAGAYEQYF. This chain joins TRBV7-9 and TRBJ2-7, with D perhaps matching TRBD2 (7 bases). The CDR3 is made up of 15 amino acids. The ends were cut back, 5 bases at V and 4 bases at J, with 18 bases in the middle. The germline V gene has CDR1 SEHNR and CDR2 FQNEAQ (reference sequence).

The chain uses TRBV7-9 and TRBJ1-5; D may be TRBD1 (6 bases). V was cut by 1 base and J by 6 bases, with 19 bases left in between. Germline V gene sequence: CDR1 SEHNR, CDR2 FQNEAQ (reference sequence). The CDR3 consists of 17 residues. The CDR3 sequence is CASSLGPRGPKGQPQHF. CDR3 sequence (DNA): TGTGCCAGCAGCTTAGGGCCGCGGGGGCCGAAGGGTCAGCCCCAGCATTTT.

The rearrangement uses TRBV21-1 and TRBJ2-7; no check of the table's D call, TRBD1, against the DNA was made. TRBV21-1 is a known pseudogene. This CDR3 spans 14 amino acids. The CDR3 nucleotides are TGTGCCAGCACCCTCCAACAGGGGGCAGGGGAGCAGTACTTC. Translation gives CASTLQQGAGEQYF.

This clone was observed a handful of times. J is TRBJ2-1 and V is TRBV7-9, with D possibly matching TRBD1 (6 bases). Trimming left V 3 bases short and J 4 bases short, with 13 bases between. The CDR3 has 15 residues. CDR1 and CDR2 from the germline V gene are SEHNR and FQNEAQ (reference sequence). The CDR3 bases are TGTGCCAGCAGCTTGGGGACACCCCCGTACAATGAGCAGTTCTTC. Its protein is CASSLGTPPYNEQFF.

This clone was seen only a few times. The chain links TRBV2 to TRBJ1-2; possibly TRBD1 for D (6 bases). The CDR3 totals 13 residues. CDR1 is SNHLY, CDR2 FYNNEI, per germline. Trimming cost V 10 bases and J 7 bases, with 19 bases left between them. The CDR3 DNA is TGTGCCACCCGAGGGACACCGGTGCCTGGCTACACCTTC. Encoded protein: CATRGTPVPGYTF.

This clone was recorded a few times. The genes are TRBV7-2 and TRBJ1-5, with TRBD1 identical over 7 bases. The CDR3 extends over 14 amino acids. Germline V gene data show CDR1 as SGHTA and CDR2 as FQGNSA. Trimming cost V 6 bases and J 6 bases; bases outside gene matches: 8. In nucleotides, the CDR3 is TGTGCCAGCAGTGAAGACAGGGCCCGTCAGCCCCAGCATTTT. Amino acids: CASSEDRARQPQHF.

Only one count was recorded for this clone. This chain links TRBV2 with TRBJ2-3, with 7 bases fitting TRBD2. V shed 6 bases and J 2 bases; nucleotides not matched to a gene: 11. The CDR3 has 16 amino acids. Germline lookup yields CDR1 SNHLY and CDR2 FYNNEI. The CDR3 region has the DNA TGTGCCAGCAGCGGCCCAGGGACTACCTACACAGATACGCAGTATTTT. This gives the protein CASSGPGTTYTDTQYF.

In its sample, this clone was seen a few times. The rearrangement uses TRBV7-9 and TRBJ2-5, with 9 bases that match TRBD1. The CDR3 is 15 residues long. The V gene end was trimmed by 1 base and the J gene end by 2 bases; junction bases not matched to a gene: 2. The germline V gene has CDR1 SEHNR and CDR2 FQNEAQ (reference sequence). The CDR3 sequence is CASSLGDRVQETQYF. The CDR3, as DNA: TGTGCCAGCAGCTTAGGGGACAGGGTTCAAGAGACCCAGTACTTC. Full variable domain (rest looked up from reference TRBV7-9 and TRBJ2-5): DTGVSQNPRHKITKRGQNVTFRCDPISEHNRLYWYRQTLGQGPEFLTYFQNEAQLEKSRLLSDRFSAERPKGSFSTLEIQRTEQGDSAMYLCASSLGDRVQETQYFGPGTRLLVL.

This clone was counted between two and nine times. The rearrangement uses TRBV4-1 and TRBJ2-5; D might be TRBD2 (6 bases). CDR3 length: 16 residues. Between the trimmed V and J ends, which lost 0 bases and 3 bases, there was a span of 14 bases. From germline, CDR1 is MGHRA and CDR2 YSYEKL. The CDR3, as DNA: TGCGCCAGCAGCCAAGATCTTCTAGCGAGAAAAGAGACCCAGTACTTC. This sequence encodes CASSQDLLARKETQYF.

This clone was seen a few times. This chain links TRBV4-1 with TRBJ2-6; perhaps TRBD1 as D (5 bases). The CDR3 covers 17 residues. Germline values: CDR1 MGHRA, CDR2 YSYEKL. V lost 3 bases to trimming and J lost 4 bases, with 16 bases between them. Here the CDR3 reads CASSHALRDPGANVLTF. The CDR3, as DNA: TGCGCCAGCAGCCATGCCCTCAGGGATCCCGGGGCCAACGTCCTGACTTTC.

The V gene is TRBV7-9, the J gene TRBJ2-3, with D possibly matching TRBD2 (6 bases). V gave up 4 bases and J gave up 6 bases, with 29 bases separating them. The V gene's germline CDR1 is SEHNR and CDR2 FQNEAQ (reference sequence). CDR3 size: 19 residues. The DNA of the CDR3 is TGTGCCAGCAGCTCGCTCAAAGGAGCGTTGCGGGGCGGCGTTGATACGCAGTATTTT. This encodes CASSSLKGALRGGVDTQYF. Filled out from reference TRBV7-9 and TRBJ2-3, the complete variable domain reads DTGVSQNPRHKITKRGQNVTFRCDPISEHNRLYWYRQTLGQGPEFLTYFQNEAQLEKSRLLSDRFSAERPKGSFSTLEIQRTEQGDSAMYLCASSSLKGALRGGVDTQYFGPGTRLTVL.

This clone was recorded a few times. The chain joins TRBV6-5 to TRBJ2-5; TRBD2 aligns across 10 bases. V lost 2 bases, J lost 2 bases, and 2 bases stayed unmatched. Germline CDR1 reads MNHEY; CDR2 reads SVGAGI. This CDR3 contains 15 residues. Here the CDR3 reads CASSYALAGQETQYF. The CDR3 nucleotides read TGTGCCAGCAGTTACGCACTAGCGGGGCAAGAGACCCAGTACTTC.

V usage is TRBV5-1 and J usage is TRBJ2-7; D gene ambiguous. The V end was cut by 3 bases, the J end by 7 bases, with 14 bases between. The CDR3 is made up of 13 amino acids. Germline values: CDR1 SGHRS, CDR2 YFSETQ. The CDR3 region has the DNA TGCGCCAGCAGCTCCCCCCCGGTGCGAGAGCAGTACTTC. It is translated as CASSSPPVREQYF.

This clone was seen more than once but under ten times. The rearrangement links TRBV7-9 to TRBJ1-1, with 9 bases aligning to TRBD1. J gave up 8 bases and V 4 bases, and 5 bases lay outside the gene matches. CDR1 is SEHNR and CDR2 is FQNEAQ in the germline V gene (reference sequence). CDR3 length: 13 residues. The CDR3: CASSSQGAGEAFF. CDR3 DNA: TGTGCCAGCAGCTCACAGGGGGCTGGAGAAGCTTTCTTT.

CDR3 coding DNA: TGTGCCAGCAGCTTCTGGACTAGCGGCACAGATACGCAGTATTTT. It codes for CASSFWTSGTDTQYF. The rearrangement links TRBV5-4 to TRBJ2-3; 9 positions agree with TRBD2. The J segment lost 1 base and the V segment lost 2 bases, leaving 2 bases of the junction unmatched. CDR1 and CDR2 (germline): SGHNT, YYREEE (reference sequence). The CDR3 runs to 15 residues.

This clone was seen a few times. The chain has TRBV4-2 and TRBJ2-7, with D possibly being TRBD2 (6 bases). V lost 1 base, J lost 0 bases, and 13 bases lay in between. Germline-derived CDR1 and CDR2 are LGHNA and YNFKEQ. This CDR3 has 16 residues. The CDR3 here is CASSQGGGTSSYEQYF. The CDR3 DNA is TGTGCCAGCAGCCAAGGGGGAGGTACGAGCTCCTACGAGCAGTACTTC.

V gene TRBV9 combines with J gene TRBJ1-2; weak D call: TRBD1 (5 bases). The CDR3 has 14 residues. V lost 4 bases and J 4 bases, leaving 14 bases between the germline ends. Per the germline V gene, CDR1 is SGDLS and CDR2 is YYNGEE. The CDR3 DNA is TGTGCCAGCAGCCCCTTCACGGGGGGCTATGGCTACACCTTC. As protein: CASSPFTGGYGYTF.

The V and J genes are TRBV30 and TRBJ1-2; D unresolved. The V and J ends lost 0 bases and 5 bases respectively, with 4 bases between them. The CDR3 covers 11 residues. Germline lookup yields CDR1 GTSNPN and CDR2 SVGIG (reference sequence). CDR3 sequence reads: CAWSVEYGYTF. CDR3 nucleotides: TGTGCCTGGAGTGTAGAGTATGGCTACACCTTC.

The chain employs TRBV30 and TRBJ1-2; D is perhaps TRBD1 (6 bases). Germline assignment: CDR1 GTSNPN and CDR2 SVGIG (reference sequence). This CDR3 spans 14 amino acids. Deletions cut 5 bases from V and 4 bases from J, with 17 bases between. The CDR3 DNA follows: TGTGCCTGGGTTAGGGGGGGTACTGGCTATGGCTACACCTTC. It yields the protein CAWVRGGTGYGYTF.

The chain recombines TRBV13 with TRBJ2-3; D might be TRBD2 (6 bases). CDR1 and CDR2 (germline): PRHDT, FYEKMQ (reference sequence). The CDR3 totals 15 residues. The ends were cut back, 5 bases at V and 1 base at J, with 13 bases in the middle. The CDR3 DNA sequence: TGTGCCAGCAGCGACAAACGCGGGGGCACAGATACGCAGTATTTT. Its translation: CASSDKRGGTDTQYF. The full variable domain, rest sourced from reference TRBV13 and TRBJ2-3, is AAGVIQSPRHLIKEKRETATLKCYPIPRHDTVYWYQQGPGQDPQFLISFYEKMQSDKGSIPDRFSAQQFSDYHSELNMSSLELGDSALYFCASSDKRGGTDTQYFGPGTRLTVL.

The table lists this clone with a few counts. The chain employs TRBV4-3 and TRBJ2-4, with 7 nucleotides matching TRBD1. The trim removed 3 bases at V and 4 bases at J, leaving 9 bases unmatched. The CDR3 is 16 amino acids. Germline CDR1 LGHNA, CDR2 YSLEER. CDR3 sequence (DNA): TGCGCCAGCAGCCATGATAACAGGGGAGCGAAAAACATTCAGTACTTC. Amino acids: CASSHDNRGAKNIQYF.

The J gene is TRBJ2-1, the V gene TRBV12-5, with 9 bases that match TRBD2. Trimming took 3 bases from V and 3 from J; bases not matched to a gene: 9. Germline-derived CDR1 and CDR2 are LGHNT and FRNRAP. The CDR3 extends over 17 amino acids. The CDR3 protein is CASGFSSGGTLYNEQFF. As DNA, the CDR3 is TGTGCTAGTGGTTTCAGTAGCGGGGGTACTCTCTACAATGAGCAGTTCTTC.

V and J are TRBV29-1 and TRBJ2-7; the D gene is possibly TRBD1 (6 bases). The germline V and J ends were trimmed by 7 bases and 6 bases, with 25 bases remaining between them. The CDR3 sequence is 15 residues long. In germline, CDR1 is SQVTM, CDR2 ANQGSEA. In DNA form, the CDR3 reads TGCAGCGCCCCGGTAGGGGGACAAGGTTTGGGCGAGCAGTACTTC. Residues: CSAPVGGQGLGEQYF.

The chain has TRBV30 and TRBJ2-5; D is unclear. The CDR3 runs to 11 residues. From germline, CDR1 is GTSNPN and CDR2 SVGIG (reference sequence). V shed 4 bases and J shed 6 bases, with 9 bases lying between them. This CDR3 reads CAWTSRKTQYF. CDR3 bases: TGTGCCTGGACGTCTAGGAAGACCCAGTACTTC.

This chain links TRBV4-1 with TRBJ1-5; maybe TRBD1 (6 bases). This CDR3 is 16 amino acids long. V was clipped by 3 bases and J by 5 bases, with 17 bases between them. Germline CDR1 and CDR2: MGHRA and YSYEKL. CDR3 sequence reads: CASSQGHSQEDQPQHF. The CDR3, as DNA: TGCGCCAGCAGCCAGGGACACTCTCAAGAGGATCAGCCCCAGCATTTT.

The rearrangement joins TRBV5-4 to TRBJ1-5; 9 bases fit TRBD1. CDR3 size: 16 residues. Trimming took 0 bases from V and 5 from J; bases not matched to a gene: 6. Germline values: CDR1 SGHNT, CDR2 YYREEE (reference sequence). CDR3 sequence: CASSLGGTGTDQPQHF. CDR3 DNA: TGTGCCAGCAGCTTGGGGGGGACAGGGACCGATCAGCCCCAGCATTTT.

This clone was found a few times. This sequence joins TRBV2 and TRBJ1-6; D call uncertain. Germline lookup yields CDR1 SNHLY and CDR2 FYNNEI. V lost 2 bases, J lost 10 bases, and 12 bases lay in between. The length of the CDR3 is 14 residues. The CDR3 nucleotides read TGTGCCAGCAGTGAACTCCCCGGGTTCTCACCCCTCCACTTT. The encoded protein is CASSELPGFSPLHF.

Only a few counts were recorded for this clone. Here the CDR3 reads CSVEGSTPNYGYTF. DNA of the CDR3: TGCAGCGTTGAGGGCAGCACTCCCAACTATGGCTACACCTTC. V and J are TRBV29-1 and TRBJ1-2, with D uncertain. Germline-derived CDR1 and CDR2 are SQVTM and ANQGSEA. V was trimmed by 3 bases and J by 2 bases, leaving 13 bases between them. There are 14 residues in the CDR3.

CDR3 bases: TGTGCCAGCAGCCCCTCCTGGAGTAAGGACGAGCAGTACTTC. It encodes CASSPSWSKDEQYF. This chain uses TRBV11-2 with TRBJ2-7; no definite D call. Trimming removed 5 bases from V and 5 bases from J, with 16 bases in between. The CDR3 sequence is 14 residues long. Germline-derived CDR1 and CDR2 are SGHAT and FQNNGV.

The chain recombines TRBV30 with TRBJ2-5; 14 bases match TRBD2. CDR1 is GTSNPN, CDR2 SVGIG, per germline (reference sequence). The CDR3 consists of 17 residues. V was pared by 2 bases and J by 0 bases, with 5 bases of the junction left unmatched. CDR3 DNA sequence: TGTGCCTGGAGTTGGACTAGCGGGGGGCTATACCAAGAGACCCAGTACTTC. Its translation: CAWSWTSGGLYQETQYF.

This clone was seen only a few times. The V call is TRBV15, the J call TRBJ1-2, with D uncertain. CDR1 is LNHNV and CDR2 is YYDKDF in the germline V gene (reference sequence). Trimming removed 0 bases at V and 7 bases at J, with 12 bases between. The CDR3 extends over 14 amino acids. The CDR3, as DNA: TGTGCCACCAGCAGAGATCGGGGTGGCACTGGCTACACCTTC. Translation gives CATSRDRGGTGYTF.